Listed below are T cell receptor beta chains from one sample, sequenced in a study of molecular identifiers for immune sequencing clone quantification. TCRdb re-analysed the PCR reads in MiXCR, keeping a single row per CDR3 protein. The profile covers just under 650,000 distinct CDR3 sequences, with roughly 21% appearing a single time and approximately 0.9% taken by the ten largest. Sequencing was carried out using naive CD8+ T cells from blood, with Jurkat cell RNA spiked in. The receptors come from a human donor in good health. Some libraries in this study had Jurkat cell RNA spiked in. Each CDR3 is given with its conserved first and last residue.

V: TRBV28; CDR3: CASSSGTVGNQPQHF
V: TRBV5-6; CDR3: CASSLKTGRAFF
V: TRBV27; CDR3: CASSLSAGGYEQYF
V: TRBV7-2; CDR3: CASSPTGGLEKLFF
V: TRBV4-1; CDR3: CASSQEIGSRDQPQHF
V: TRBV30; CDR3: CAWRAKYNEQFF
V: TRBV6-2/TRBV6-3; CDR3: CASSYGQGITPNTEAFF
V: TRBV12-3/TRBV12-4; CDR3: CASSFHSPQETQYF
V: TRBV25-1; CDR3: CASSESGGQGHYNEQFF
V: TRBV25-1; CDR3: CASSGTGVQETQYF
V: TRBV9; CDR3: CASSTPGGTNTEAFF
V: TRBV5-5; CDR3: CASSFSGTGGYF
V: TRBV7-9; CDR3: CASSVQTGRLTEAFF
V: TRBV5-4; CDR3: CASSPSGSFGNQETQYF
V: TRBV6-4; CDR3: CASSGSFWTGSYEQYF
V: TRBV30; CDR3: CAWSVQGGANQPQHF
V: TRBV9; CDR3: CASSVEASQETQYF
V: TRBV12-3/TRBV12-4; CDR3: CASSFGSSGNTIYF
V: TRBV4-1; CDR3: CASSLGTGSTGELFF
V: TRBV5-1; CDR3: CASSFGSGGSTDTQYF
V: TRBV19; CDR3: CCSGVGTEAFF
V: TRBV4-3; CDR3: CASSQDTGLGFTANYGYTF
V: TRBV7-9; CDR3: CASRAGQPQFF
V: TRBV4-3; CDR3: CASSQDLAVNQPQHF
V: TRBV12-3/TRBV12-4; CDR3: CASSSYEGLNTEAFF
V: TRBV6-6; CDR3: CASSKSSGFTDTQYF
V: TRBV15; CDR3: CATSRDQTSGGTDTQYF
V: TRBV6-2/TRBV6-3; CDR3: CASNYRDRVFTEAFF
V: TRBV11-2; CDR3: CASSSPNWTFELFF
V: TRBV5-4; CDR3: CASSHTLDSYEQYF
V: TRBV7-9; CDR3: CASSLGRGPITEAFF
V: TRBV5-6; CDR3: CASSSLGQVRTEAFF
V: TRBV18; CDR3: CAGSRRQEDQETQYF
V: TRBV19; CDR3: CASSKDYGYTF
V: TRBV4-3; CDR3: CASSQDGLPENTEAFF
V: TRBV10-3; CDR3: CAISETRAGSTDTQYF
V: TRBV6-5; CDR3: CASSYRAGGDTQYF
V: TRBV14; CDR3: CASSQDLLGAANTEAFF
V: TRBV7-2; CDR3: CASSLEARNSYEQYF
V: TRBV4-3; CDR3: CASSQGLAGERTDTQYF
V: TRBV4-3; CDR3: CASSQDVILYTGELFF
V: TRBV5-1; CDR3: CASSPLTGYEQYF
V: TRBV27; CDR3: CASSLRLASGYTF
V: TRBV20-1; CDR3: CSARGGYYEQYF
V: TRBV28; CDR3: CASTRREGLSETQYF
V: TRBV6-2/TRBV6-3; CDR3: CASSYLWETGANVLTF
V: TRBV7-9; CDR3: CASSDAYGGYTF
V: TRBV21-1; CDR3: CASSKWGGDRSHLWSNVLTF
V: TRBV7-8; CDR3: CASSFEEAQYF
V: TRBV25-1; CDR3: CASSAFGPKADTEAFF